This passage covers 13 T cell receptor beta chains from one sample sequenced in a study of blood T cell repertoires in COVID-19. Method: immunoSEQ multiplex PCR; TCRdb's copy keeps in-frame clones and lacks some. The sample records fewer than 40,000 clones, roughly nine tenths being singletons. Sequenced sample: peripheral blood. Source of these receptors: a woman aged 80 or over with active or convalescent COVID-19.

V is TRBV14 and J is TRBJ1-2, with 7 bases identical to TRBD1. V lost 6 bases and J lost 4; bases outside the gene matches: 8. CDR1 and CDR2 from the germline V gene are SGHDN and FVKESK. CDR3 size: 14 residues. The CDR3 sequence: CASSLTGAIYGYTF. CDR3 bases: TGTGCCAGCAGTCTTACAGGGGCCATCTATGGCTACACCTTC. The variable domain in full, completed from reference TRBV14 and TRBJ1-2, reads EAGVTQFPSHSVIEKGQTVTLRCDPISGHDNLYWYRRVMGKEIKFLLHFVKESKQDESGMPNNRFLAERTGGTYSTLKVQPAELEDSGVYFCASSLTGAIYGYTFGSGTRLTVV.

This chain uses TRBV6-4 with TRBJ2-1, with 8 bases identical to TRBD1. This CDR3 comprises 16 residues. The ends lost 0 bases at V and 5 bases at J; junction bases unmatched: 6. Per germline, CDR1 MRHNA and CDR2 SNTAGT. The CDR3 nucleotides read TGTGCCAGCAGTGACTCCGGACAGGGTATCAACAATGAGCAGTTCTTC. Its protein is CASSDSGQGINNEQFF.

V gene TRBV5-5 combines with J gene TRBJ2-7, with TRBD1 identical over 11 bases. The germline CDR1 and CDR2 sequences are SGHKS and YYEKEE (reference sequence). CDR3 length equals 16 residues. V lost 3 bases and J lost 3; bases outside the gene matches: 8. For the CDR3, the DNA is TGTGCCAGCAGCTCGAATCCGGGACAGGGGGGCTACGAGCAGTACTTC. This encodes CASSSNPGQGGYEQYF.

The chain carries TRBV19 and TRBJ2-7; possibly TRBD2 for D (5 bases). Looked up from germline, CDR1 is LNHDA and CDR2 is SQIVND (reference sequence). The length of the CDR3 is 17 residues. Trimming removed 3 bases from V and 0 bases from J, with 18 bases in between. CDR3 sequence (DNA): TGTGCCAGTAGTATTGGGGTCCGGGGAAAGAGCTCCTACGAGCAGTACTTC. Translated: CASSIGVRGKSSYEQYF.

In this sample, this clone turned up once. The gene calls are TRBV6-5 and TRBJ2-2; D is perhaps TRBD2 (5 bases). Germline assignment: CDR1 MNHEY and CDR2 SVGAGI. The CDR3 runs 13 residues. Between the trimmed V and J ends, which lost 5 bases and 7 bases, there was a span of 11 bases. The CDR3 DNA reads as TGTGCCAGCAGTCCACTTCGGGGCGGGGAGCTGTTTTTT. This translates into CASSPLRGGELFF.

The rearrangement links TRBV7-8 to TRBJ1-2; D not certain. The CDR3 has 13 amino acids. Trimming pared 5 bases from V and 3 bases from J, leaving 10 bases between. From germline, CDR1 is SGHVS and CDR2 FQNEAQ. The CDR3 DNA follows: TGTGCCAGCAGCCGGACTGTGCACTATGGCTACACCTTC. Translating gives CASSRTVHYGYTF.

This clone was detected only once. The chain carries TRBV3-1 (or the pseudogene TRBV3-2) and TRBJ2-2; TRBD1 matches 7 bases. The CDR3 is 13 amino acids. Unmatched junction bases numbered 4, after V lost 5 bases and J lost 7 bases. CDR1 LGHDT and CDR2 YNNKEL come from the germline V gene (reference sequence). CDR3 DNA sequence: TGTGCCAGCAGCTATACAGGGGACGGGGAGCTGTTTTTT. This translates into CASSYTGDGELFF.

The CDR3 nucleotides are TGCGCCAGCAGCTTGGCAGTTGGGACAGGGTTAAATGAAAAACTGTTTTTT. Translating gives CASSLAVGTGLNEKLFF. This chain joins TRBV5-1 and TRBJ1-4; TRBD1 matches 9 bases. Germline V gives CDR1 SGHRS, CDR2 YFSETQ. V was pared by 0 bases and J by 5 bases, with 8 bases of the junction left unmatched. The CDR3 sequence is 17 residues long.

The chain uses TRBV11-2 and TRBJ2-2; D may be TRBD1 (6 bases). V was cut by 7 bases and J by 7 bases, with 22 bases left in between. CDR1 and CDR2 from the germline V gene are SGHAT and FQNNGV. The CDR3 spans 16 residues. For the CDR3, the DNA is TGTGCCAGCAATGGACTGGGGGCGATCGGAGGCGGGGAGCTGTTTTTT. It yields the protein CASNGLGAIGGGELFF.

The chain joins TRBV29-1 to TRBJ2-5; TRBD2 agrees at 7 bases. The CDR3 has 14 residues. The germline V gene encodes CDR1 SQVTM and CDR2 ANQGSEA. Losses at the gene ends were 3 bases for V and 2 bases for J; bases not matched to a gene: 6. CDR3 bases: TGCAGCGTTGACGGGGGGTTCGGGCAAGAGACCCAGTACTTC. Its translation: CSVDGGFGQETQYF.

This sequence joins TRBV28 and TRBJ2-7, with D hard to call. Germline-derived CDR1 and CDR2 are MDHEN and SYDVKM. This CDR3 is 11 amino acids long. Trimming took 2 bases from V and 7 from J, leaving 6 bases between them. The CDR3 coding sequence is TGTGCCAGCAGTTTAAATCGGGAGCAGTACTTC. Translation: CASSLNREQYF.

The chain links TRBV5-1 to TRBJ2-5; TRBD2 matches at 9 bases. Germline loops: CDR1 SGHRS, CDR2 YFSETQ. CDR3 length: 15 residues. With V trimmed by 0 bases and J by 5 bases, 5 bases remained unmatched. This CDR3 reads CASSLEGLAAETQYF. CDR3 nucleotide sequence: TGCGCCAGCAGCTTGGAGGGACTAGCAGCCGAGACCCAGTACTTC.

The DNA of the CDR3 is TGTGCCAGCAGCTTGGGTGTCTCCGACGGGGGTTCACCCCTCCACTTT. Residues: CASSLGVSDGGSPLHF. V gene TRBV5-6 combines with J gene TRBJ1-6; the D gene is possibly TRBD1 (5 bases). The V end lost 0 bases, the J end lost 9 bases, and 16 bases lay between the germline ends. The CDR3 is made up of 16 amino acids. Germline-derived CDR1 and CDR2 are SGHDT and YYEEEE.